The rows below give T cell receptor beta chains drawn from one sample of a study of T-cell reconstitution after alpha-beta-depleted transplantation in children. TCRdb reprocessed the PCR reads with MiXCR, giving one entry per CDR3 protein. The top ten clones hold 28% of a sample with about 230,000 distinct CDR3 sequences, roughly 10% of them seen once. Sequences were derived from PBMCs, sampled before TCRalphabeta/CD19-depleted stem cell transplant. The receptors here all came from a child younger than two with acute myeloid leukemia, due to receive a stem cell transplant. CDR3s include the opening cysteine and the closing phenylalanine or tryptophan. A D gene is named only where the DNA matches it firmly. Clone sizes are given selectively: once, few, many, or a class where the clone is expanded.

abundance	j_gene	d_gene	v_gene	CDR3nt	CDR3aa
many	TRBJ2-1	TRBD1	TRBV18	TGTGCCAGCTCACCCTCTGAGATGACAGGGTCTGGGAATGAGCAGTTCTTC	CASSPSEMTGSGNEQFF
.	TRBJ1-2	.	TRBV7-9	TGTGCCAGCAGCCCAGACGGGAGTAACGGCGGCTACACCTTC	CASSPDGSNGGYTF
many	TRBJ2-1	TRBD2	TRBV27	TGTGCCAGCAGTGCCGTCCCTGGGACTAGCGGGACTGAGCAGTTCTTC	CASSAVPGTSGTEQFF
.	TRBJ2-7	TRBD1	TRBV6-6	TGTGCCAGCAGTTTTACAGGGGCCGGGGAGCAGTACTTC	CASSFTGAGEQYF
many	TRBJ2-3	TRBD2	TRBV9	TGTGCCAGCAGCGTAAGGGAGGGGCGAGCAACAGATACGCAGTATTTT	CASSVREGRATDTQYF
many	TRBJ2-7	.	TRBV24-1	TGTGCCACCAGTGATTTCGGGGCACAACCGACAGGACCGTACGAGCAGTACTTC	CATSDFGAQPTGPYEQYF
many	TRBJ1-2	TRBD1	TRBV9	TGTGCCAGCAGTCAGACAGGGGATCCAGACTATGGCTACACCTTC	CASSQTGDPDYGYTF
many	TRBJ2-7	TRBD1	TRBV7-9	TGTGCCAGCAGCCCCCTCGGACAGGTTAGGAGCTACGAGCAGTACTTC	CASSPLGQVRSYEQYF
many	TRBJ2-1	TRBD2	TRBV5-4	TGTGCCAGCAGCTTGGCGACTAGCGGGGGTTTCCCCTACAATGAGCAGTTCTTC	CASSLATSGGFPYNEQFF
many	TRBJ2-2	.	TRBV20-1	TGCAGTGCTAGAGAAAACTTTATCACCGGGGAGCTGTTTTTT	CSARENFITGELFF
many	TRBJ1-1	.	TRBV20-1	TGCAGTGCTTGGGGGGGCACTGAAGCTTTCTTT	CSAWGGTEAFF
.	TRBJ2-4	TRBD1	TRBV28	TGTGCCAGCACAGACAGGGGAAGAAACATTCAGTACTTC	CASTDRGRNIQYF
many	TRBJ1-4	.	TRBV4-3	TGCGCCAGCAGCCAAGGGACTCGGGGAAAACTGTTTTTT	CASSQGTRGKLFF
.	TRBJ2-3	.	TRBV30	TGTGCCTGGAGTGTTACAGGAGCCGGCACAGATACGCAGTATTTT	CAWSVTGAGTDTQYF
.	TRBJ1-3	TRBD1	TRBV9	TGTGCCAGCAGCCCACTGTCACCAGGGGGACATGGAAACACCACATATTTT	CASSPLSPGGHGNTTYF
.	TRBJ2-7	.	TRBV4-3	TGCGCCAGCCAAGATCACGGCTACGAGCAGTACTTC	CASQDHGYEQYF
many	TRBJ2-3	TRBD2	TRBV10-3	TGTGCCATCAAGACTAGCGGAGCCACAGATACGCAGTATTTT	CAIKTSGATDTQYF
many	TRBJ2-7	TRBD2	TRBV27	TGTGCCAGCAGCTTGATAGCGGGAGGATCCTACGAGCAGTACTTC	CASSLIAGGSYEQYF
many	TRBJ1-2	.	TRBV27	TGTGCCAGCAGTCAAAGGGGCACACAGGGAAGTGGCTACACCTTC	CASSQRGTQGSGYTF
many	TRBJ1-5	TRBD1	TRBV5-1	TGCGCCAGCAGCTTGGGACAGGGGACGGGCCAGCCCCAGCATTTT	CASSLGQGTGQPQHF
many	TRBJ2-7	TRBD1	TRBV5-1	TGCGCCAGCAGCTACCGGGACAGGGCCGAGCAGTACTTC	CASSYRDRAEQYF
many	TRBJ2-7	.	TRBV20-1	TGCAGTGCTAGACCTGGGAGACAGGACTCCTACGAGCAGTACTTC	CSARPGRQDSYEQYF
many	TRBJ1-1	.	TRBV7-5	.	CISVSEAEKPRWNTEAFF
many	TRBJ2-5	TRBD1	TRBV20-1	TGCAGTGCTAGCCGGACAGGGGTATTTGAGACCCAGTACTTC	CSASRTGVFETQYF
few	TRBJ1-1	.	TRBV7-6	TGTGCCAGCAGCTCATATGGCCCAGGGAACACTGAAGCTTTCTTT	CASSSYGPGNTEAFF
.	TRBJ1-6	TRBD1	TRBV11-1	TGTGCCAGCAGCCCCCGACAGGGATCTAATTCACCCCTCCACTTT	CASSPRQGSNSPLHF
many	TRBJ2-3	.	TRBV5-1	TGCGCCAGCAGCCTACAGGACAAGTCCAGGGATACGCAGTATTTT	CASSLQDKSRDTQYF
large	TRBJ2-7	.	TRBV4-1	TGCGCCAGCAGCCAAGGTGACAGCTCCTACGAGCAGTACTTC	CASSQGDSSYEQYF
many	TRBJ2-1	.	TRBV21-1	TGTGCCAGCAGCAACCACAGACTAGCGGGCCCTAATGAGCAGTTCTTC	CASSNHRLAGPNEQFF
.	TRBJ2-2	.	TRBV5-1	TGCGCCAGCAGCTTACCCGACATCACCGGGGAGCTGTTTTTT	CASSLPDITGELFF
many	TRBJ2-7	TRBD2	TRBV20-1	TGCAGTGCCCCACTAGCGGAGTTCTACGAGCAGTACTTC	CSAPLAEFYEQYF
many	TRBJ2-7	.	TRBV20-1	TGCAGTGCTAAAGGGACTGTCTACGAGCAGTACTTC	CSAKGTVYEQYF
many	TRBJ2-2	TRBD2	TRBV25-1	TGTGCCAGCAGTGAGTTGGGTAGCGGGAGTGACGGGGAGCTGTTTTTT	CASSELGSGSDGELFF
.	TRBJ2-2	.	TRBV12-3/TRBV12-4	TGTGCCAGCACTGCTTCAAACACCGGGGAGCTGTTTTTT	CASTASNTGELFF
many	TRBJ2-7	.	TRBV6-6	TGTGCCAGCAGTTACCGGGACACCTACGAGCAGTACTTC	CASSYRDTYEQYF
many	TRBJ2-1	.	TRBV7-6	TGTGCCATTTCCTCAGCGGTGGGCGATGAGCAGTTCTTC	CAISSAVGDEQFF
many	TRBJ2-2	TRBD2	TRBV9	TGTGCCAGCAGCCCCCGGGGGGGCGGCACCGGGGAGCTGTTTTTT	CASSPRGGGTGELFF
many	TRBJ2-3	TRBD2	TRBV2	TGTGCCAGCAGTGTAGGGACTAGCTTAGATACGCAGTATTTT	CASSVGTSLDTQYF
.	TRBJ2-7	TRBD2	TRBV28	TGTGCCAGCAGTTTAATGGGGACTAGCGGGGGCTACGAGCAGTACTTC	CASSLMGTSGGYEQYF
many	TRBJ2-1	.	TRBV20-1	TGCAGTGCCAGTGCGGGCCAGAGCTCCTACAATGAGCAGTTCTTC	CSASAGQSSYNEQFF
many	TRBJ2-3	.	TRBV20-1	TGCAGTGCTGGCGGGACCGCCGGAGATACGCAGTATTTT	CSAGGTAGDTQYF
many	TRBJ1-5	.	TRBV12-3/TRBV12-4	TGTGCCAGCAGCCGCAACGTCGGTGGGCCCCGCAATCAGCCCCAGCATTTT	CASSRNVGGPRNQPQHF
few	TRBJ1-1	.	TRBV7-9	TGTGCCAGCAGCTTAGCAAACACCGCAAACACTGAAGCTTTCTTT	CASSLANTANTEAFF
many	TRBJ2-3	.	TRBV6-5	TGTGCCAGCAGTTTAGCGTCGGGGCGTGAGAATACGCAGTATTTT	CASSLASGRENTQYF
many	TRBJ1-2	.	TRBV11-2	TGTGCCAGCAGCTTAGCAGGGGCGAGTTATGGCTACACCTTC	CASSLAGASYGYTF
many	TRBJ1-5	TRBD1	TRBV10-3	TGTGCCATCAGTGTGGCGGGACAGGGGGCTCAGCCCCAGCATTTT	CAISVAGQGAQPQHF
few	TRBJ2-1	TRBD1	TRBV6-2/TRBV6-3	TGTGCCAGCAGTTACTACCGGGACAGGGGTGGTGAGCAGTTCTTC	CASSYYRDRGGEQFF
many	TRBJ2-2	TRBD1	TRBV2	TGTGCCAGCAGGGGGGACAGGACGAACACCGGGGAGCTGTTTTTT	CASRGDRTNTGELFF
.	TRBJ1-3	TRBD1	TRBV7-9	TGTGCCAGCAGCTCGGGACAGGGGGCGAGGAACACCATATATTTT	CASSSGQGARNTIYF
many	TRBJ1-2	.	TRBV5-5	TGTGCCAGCAGCTCCGAAAGACAGGTTCCCTATGGCTACACCTTC	CASSSERQVPYGYTF
many	TRBJ2-4	TRBD2	TRBV7-2	TGTGCCAGCAGTCCGATTAGCGGGAGTCGTGCCAAAAACATTCAGTACTTC	CASSPISGSRAKNIQYF